This TCR beta chain was found in a study of cytomegalovirus exposure and HLA in healthy donors. Study-level results: Researchers catalogued some 160 TCR beta chains as cytomegalovirus-associated. Upon later analysis, HLA-associated TCR beta chains proved more clonally expanded than other, equally common chains. What was likely a sequencing artifact was a cluster of highly shared sequence variants.

The CDR3 is 14 residues long. CDR1 is SSHAT and CDR2 is FNYEAQ in the germline V gene (reference sequence). The PCR ran on 60 Vbeta and 13 Jbeta primers. Data came from immunoSEQ multiplex PCR; TCRdb stores just in-frame clones and leaves some out. The sample has about 180,000 clones, around 76% seen once; the top ten hold 1.5% to 1.7%. Remarks on this clone: Its specificity is unknown. A junction end diverges from the germline sequence, so it may reflect a read error.

The receptor comes from a man aged 35-49 years in good health and CMV-seronegative. Input material: PBMCs. The chain uses TRBV7-7 and TRBJ2-5; D might be TRBD1 (6 bases). The CDR3 sequence: CASSFTGLGETQYF. The CDR3 coding sequence is TGTGCTAGCAGCTTTACAGGGTTGGGGGAGACCCAGTACTTC.